The next 21 T cell receptor beta chains were all read from a single sample in a study of T-cell memory formation after mild COVID-19. In TCRdb, the 5' RACE reads were re-called with MiXCR into one record per CDR3 protein. The sample holds hundreds of thousands of distinct CDR3 sequences, around 27% seen once. Sample: PBMCs or a T cell subset sorted from them (not recorded which). Receptor source: an adult woman who had mild COVID-19 (a few samples of this study predate the infection). Cell type and time point are not known.

This clonotype has more than one count but fewer than ten. The chain carries TRBV7-9 and TRBJ1-1, with D possibly matching TRBD1 (5 bases). The ends were cut back, 1 base at V and 7 bases at J, with 7 bases in the middle. CDR1 is SEHNR and CDR2 is FQNEAQ in the germline V gene (reference sequence). The CDR3 runs 12 residues. CDR3 in DNA: TGTGCCAGCAGCTTAGGGGGGGATGAAGCTTTCTTT. This codes for CASSLGGDEAFF. Full variable domain (rest looked up from reference TRBV7-9 and TRBJ1-1): DTGVSQNPRHKITKRGQNVTFRCDPISEHNRLYWYRQTLGQGPEFLTYFQNEAQLEKSRLLSDRFSAERPKGSFSTLEIQRTEQGDSAMYLCASSLGGDEAFFGQGTRLTVV.

This rearrangement joins TRBV29-1 to TRBJ2-2; D remains unclear. Germline assignment: CDR1 SQVTM and CDR2 ANQGSEA. The CDR3 length is 13 residues. V was pared by 7 bases and J by 0 bases, with 9 bases between. The CDR3 bases are TGCAGCGGCATATACTCGAACACCGGGGAGCTGTTTTTT. It specifies CSGIYSNTGELFF.

This clonotype was picked up a small number of times. The chain combines TRBV20-1 with TRBJ1-2; D is unclear. V was trimmed by 2 bases and J by 4 bases, leaving 5 bases between them. The CDR3 runs 11 residues. Germline CDR1 DFQATT, CDR2 SNEGSKA (reference sequence). DNA of the CDR3: TGCAGTGCTAGACACGGCTATGGCTACACCTTC. This codes for CSARHGYGYTF.

In this sample, this clonotype turned up once. The chain carries TRBV11-2 and TRBJ2-5, with D possibly TRBD2 on 5 matching bases. This CDR3 has 15 amino acids. CDR1 and CDR2 from the germline V gene are SGHAT and FQNNGV. Between the trimmed V and J ends, which lost 1 base and 5 bases, there was a span of 14 bases. CDR3 amino acids: CASSLGGIWEETQYF. CDR3 in DNA: TGTGCCAGCAGCTTAGGCGGTATCTGGGAGGAGACCCAGTACTTC.

This clonotype occurred a few times. V is TRBV5-4 and J is TRBJ2-7; 13 nucleotides align to TRBD2. J gave up 6 bases and V 4 bases, and 19 bases lay outside the gene matches. Germline lookup yields CDR1 SGHNT and CDR2 YYREEE (reference sequence). This CDR3 is built from 19 residues. The CDR3 region is CASSHPEGLAGRKEGEQYF. The DNA for the CDR3 is TGTGCCAGCAGCCATCCTGAGGGACTAGCGGGACGGAAAGAAGGCGAGCAGTACTTC.

This chain uses TRBV6-5 with TRBJ2-2; 9 nucleotides match TRBD2. This CDR3 has 18 residues. Germline CDR1 reads MNHEY; CDR2 reads SVGAGI. V shed 6 bases, J shed 4 bases, and the junction held 15 bases outside the gene matches. CDR3 in amino acids: CASRSPEAGTSSTGELFF. In DNA, the CDR3 is TGTGCCAGCAGAAGCCCCGAAGCCGGGACTAGCTCCACCGGGGAGCTGTTTTTT.

This clonotype was detected a few times. This chain connects TRBV30 to TRBJ2-1; D call uncertain. CDR3 size: 13 residues. Germline V CDR1 and CDR2: GTSNPN, SVGIG (reference sequence). Trimming took 0 bases from V and 1 from J, leaving 4 bases between them. CDR3: CAWSVQSYNEQFF. CDR3 nucleotides: TGTGCCTGGAGTGTACAGTCCTACAATGAGCAGTTCTTC.

This chain joins TRBV29-1 and TRBJ2-1, with TRBD1 matching 7 bases. Germline CDR1 is SQVTM and CDR2 is ANQGSEA. With 6 bases clipped from V and 4 bases from J, the junction kept 12 bases outside the gene matches. The CDR3 consists of 15 residues. CDR3 sequence: CSVGPEDRTYNEQFF. In DNA, the CDR3 is TGCAGCGTGGGGCCGGAGGACAGGACTTACAATGAGCAGTTCTTC.

The sample holds a few counts of this clonotype. This chain connects TRBV19 to TRBJ2-1; the match to TRBD2 covers 8 bases. The CDR3 sequence is 16 residues long. Looked up from germline, CDR1 is LNHDA and CDR2 is SQIVND (reference sequence). The trim removed 6 bases at V and 5 bases at J, leaving 12 bases unmatched. CDR3 DNA: TGTGCCAGTAGGACTATGGCGGGAGGCAGGGACAATGAGCAGTTCTTC. It translates to CASRTMAGGRDNEQFF.

This clonotype was counted a few times. The chain has TRBV6-5 and TRBJ1-1, with D perhaps matching TRBD1 (5 bases). CDR1 and CDR2 (germline): MNHEY, SVGAGI. V lost 7 bases, J lost 4 bases, and 22 bases lay in between. The CDR3 is 16 amino acids. The CDR3 is CASTGTGLRLGTEAFF. The CDR3 DNA sequence: TGTGCCAGCACCGGAACGGGACTCCGGTTGGGCACTGAAGCTTTCTTT.

This clonotype came up once. The rearrangement links TRBV19 to TRBJ1-2; D not certain. The V end lost 6 bases, the J end lost 8 bases, and 13 bases lay between the germline ends. The CDR3 consists of 12 residues. The germline V gene encodes CDR1 LNHDA and CDR2 SQIVND (reference sequence). Here the CDR3 DNA reads TGTGCCAGTAGGGAATCCGATGGGGGCTACACCTTC. Residues: CASRESDGGYTF.

This clonotype was counted between two and nine times. The rearrangement links TRBV5-1 to TRBJ2-1; no definite D call. V was pared by 0 bases and J by 7 bases, with 8 bases between. This CDR3 has 13 residues. Germline V gene sequence: CDR1 SGHRS, CDR2 YFSETQ. The CDR3 region has the DNA TGCGCCAGCAGCTTGGGGCAGGTTAATGAGCAGTTCTTC. Translated, it gives CASSLGQVNEQFF.

This clonotype was detected ten times or more. V and J are TRBV29-1 and TRBJ2-1; 8 positions match TRBD2. Germline loops: CDR1 SQVTM, CDR2 ANQGSEA. Losses at the gene ends were 7 bases for V and 0 bases for J; bases not matched to a gene: 5. CDR3 size: 14 residues. The CDR3 is CSGVRGASYNEQFF. CDR3 DNA: TGCAGCGGTGTGCGGGGGGCCTCCTACAATGAGCAGTTCTTC.

The chain links TRBV4-3 to TRBJ1-6, with 7 positions matching TRBD1. The CDR3 covers 16 residues. Per germline, CDR1 LGHNA and CDR2 YSLEER. V lost 2 bases and J lost 9; bases outside the gene matches: 10. The CDR3 bases are TGCGCCAGCAGCCAACAAAAGGGGGCCGTTGTTTCACCCCTCCACTTT. Translated: CASSQQKGAVVSPLHF.

This clonotype was observed a few times. The V call is TRBV6-5, the J call TRBJ2-5; 9 bases match TRBD2. The CDR3 is 14 amino acids. From germline, CDR1 is MNHEY and CDR2 SVGAGI. J gave up 5 bases and V 6 bases, and 7 bases lay outside the gene matches. The DNA for the CDR3 is TGTGCCAGCAGGCCAGCGGGAGGTGGGGAGACCCAGTACTTC. Residues: CASRPAGGGETQYF.

Here the CDR3 reads CASSSGQGANEQYF. The CDR3 bases are TGTGCCAGCAGCTCCGGACAGGGGGCTAATGAGCAGTACTTC. This chain joins TRBV7-9 and TRBJ2-7; 11 positions agree with TRBD1. This CDR3 has 14 amino acids. The trim removed 4 bases at V and 7 bases at J, leaving 6 bases unmatched. The V gene's germline CDR1 is SEHNR and CDR2 FQNEAQ (reference sequence).

V and J are TRBV7-9 and TRBJ2-3; 7 positions agree with TRBD2. V shed 5 bases and J 2 bases; nucleotides not matched to a gene: 10. Germline CDR1 is SEHNR and CDR2 is FQNEAQ (reference sequence). CDR3 size: 16 residues. In DNA form, the CDR3 reads TGTGCCAGCAGCATTTGGACTAGGGCCCCCACAGATACGCAGTATTTT. Protein sequence: CASSIWTRAPTDTQYF.

This clonotype has more than one count but fewer than ten. J is TRBJ1-1 and V is TRBV20-1; TRBD1 matches at 8 bases. Germline V gives CDR1 DFQATT, CDR2 SNEGSKA (reference sequence). V dropped 2 bases and J dropped 10; count of bases not matched to a gene: 9. CDR3 size: 13 residues. CDR3 sequence reads: CSARSPQGVGAFF. CDR3 bases: TGCAGTGCTAGATCCCCACAGGGGGTTGGAGCTTTCTTT.

The chain has TRBV12-3 or TRBV12-4 and TRBJ2-7; 7 nucleotides line up with TRBD1. With 7 bases clipped from V and 0 bases from J, the junction kept 12 bases outside the gene matches. The CDR3 has 16 residues. CDR3 DNA sequence: TGTGCCAGCACCCAACCGGGACAGACCACCTCCTACGAGCAGTACTTC. It yields the protein CASTQPGQTTSYEQYF.

CDR3 in DNA: TGTGCCAGCAGCTACGTGACTCTCCAAGAGACCCAGTACTTC. Protein product: CASSYVTLQETQYF. The V gene is TRBV7-8, the J gene TRBJ2-5, with D unresolved. V lost 4 bases and J 1 base, leaving 10 bases between the germline ends. Per the germline V gene, CDR1 is SGHVS and CDR2 is FQNEAQ. The CDR3 runs to 14 residues. Complete variable domain (other parts from reference TRBV7-8 and TRBJ2-5): GAGVSQSPRYKVAKRGQDVALRCDPISGHVSLFWYQQALGQGPEFLTYFQNEAQLDKSGLPSDRFFAERPEGSVSTLKIQRTQQEDSAVYLCASSYVTLQETQYFGPGTRLLVL.

The genes are TRBV24-1 and TRBJ1-1; possible D gene TRBD1, 5 bases. The ends were cut back, 4 bases at V and 10 bases at J, with 12 bases in the middle. The V gene's germline CDR1 is KGHDR and CDR2 SFDVKD. This CDR3 has 12 residues. The chain's CDR3 is CATSERGFGAFF. The CDR3, as DNA: TGTGCCACCAGTGAGCGGGGGTTTGGAGCTTTCTTT.